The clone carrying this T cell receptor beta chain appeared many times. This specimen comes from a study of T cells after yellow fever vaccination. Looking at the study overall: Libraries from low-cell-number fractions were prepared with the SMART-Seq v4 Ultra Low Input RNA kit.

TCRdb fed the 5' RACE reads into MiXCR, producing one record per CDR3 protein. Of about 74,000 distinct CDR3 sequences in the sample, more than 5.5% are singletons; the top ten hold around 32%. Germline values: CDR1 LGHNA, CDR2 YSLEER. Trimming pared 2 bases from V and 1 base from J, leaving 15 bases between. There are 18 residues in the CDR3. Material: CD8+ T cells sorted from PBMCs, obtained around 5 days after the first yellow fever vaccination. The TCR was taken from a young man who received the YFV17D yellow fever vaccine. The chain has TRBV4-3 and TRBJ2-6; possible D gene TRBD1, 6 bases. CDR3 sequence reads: CASSQSDRGTSGANVLTF. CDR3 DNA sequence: TGCGCCAGCAGCCAATCGGATAGAGGGACATCTGGGGCCAACGTCCTGACTTTC.